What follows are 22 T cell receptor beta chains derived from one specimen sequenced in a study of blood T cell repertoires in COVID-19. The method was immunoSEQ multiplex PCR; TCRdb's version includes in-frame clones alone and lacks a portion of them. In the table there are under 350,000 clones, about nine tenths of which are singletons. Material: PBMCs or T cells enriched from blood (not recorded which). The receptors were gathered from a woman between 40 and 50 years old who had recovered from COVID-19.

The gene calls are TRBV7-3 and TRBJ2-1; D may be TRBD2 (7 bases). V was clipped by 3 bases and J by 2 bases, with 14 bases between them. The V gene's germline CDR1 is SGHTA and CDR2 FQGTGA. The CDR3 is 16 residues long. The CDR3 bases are TGTGCCAGCAGCTTCTTTGGGGGGGCTACCTACAATGAGCAGTTCTTC. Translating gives CASSFFGGATYNEQFF.

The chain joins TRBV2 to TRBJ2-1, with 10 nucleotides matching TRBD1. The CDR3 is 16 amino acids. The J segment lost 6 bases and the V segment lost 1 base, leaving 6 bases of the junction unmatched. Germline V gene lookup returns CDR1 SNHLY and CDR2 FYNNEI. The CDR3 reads CASSEGPGTGVNEQFF. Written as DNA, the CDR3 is TGTGCCAGCAGTGAAGGGCCCGGGACAGGGGTCAATGAGCAGTTCTTC.

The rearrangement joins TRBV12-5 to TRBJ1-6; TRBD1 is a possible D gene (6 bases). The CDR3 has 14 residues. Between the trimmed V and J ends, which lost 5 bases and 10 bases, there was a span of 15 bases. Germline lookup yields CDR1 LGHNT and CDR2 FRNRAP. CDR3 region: CASGPDRLGSPLHF. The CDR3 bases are TGTGCTAGTGGTCCAGACAGGCTTGGCTCACCCCTCCACTTT.

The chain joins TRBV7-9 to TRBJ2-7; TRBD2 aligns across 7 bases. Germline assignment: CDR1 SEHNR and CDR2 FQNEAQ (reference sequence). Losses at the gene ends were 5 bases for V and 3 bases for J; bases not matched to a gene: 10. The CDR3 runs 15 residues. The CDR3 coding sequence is TGTGCCAGCAGCCGCAGAAGCGGGACCTACTACGAGCAGTACTTC. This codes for CASSRRSGTYYEQYF.

DNA for the CDR3: TGTGCTAGTGGTTTGGTGCTAGCGGGGAGAGAGACCCAGTACTTC. It encodes CASGLVLAGRETQYF. V is TRBV12-5 and J is TRBJ2-5, with TRBD2 matching over 9 bases. This CDR3 has 15 residues. Germline lookup yields CDR1 LGHNT and CDR2 FRNRAP. V lost 0 bases, J lost 4 bases, and 3 bases stayed unmatched.

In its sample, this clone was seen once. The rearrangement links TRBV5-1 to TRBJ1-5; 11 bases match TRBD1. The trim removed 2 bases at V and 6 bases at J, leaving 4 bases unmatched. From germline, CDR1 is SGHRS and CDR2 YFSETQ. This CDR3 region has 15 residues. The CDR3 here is CASSFWDRGSQPQHF. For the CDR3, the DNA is TGCGCCAGCAGCTTCTGGGACAGGGGGAGTCAGCCCCAGCATTTT.

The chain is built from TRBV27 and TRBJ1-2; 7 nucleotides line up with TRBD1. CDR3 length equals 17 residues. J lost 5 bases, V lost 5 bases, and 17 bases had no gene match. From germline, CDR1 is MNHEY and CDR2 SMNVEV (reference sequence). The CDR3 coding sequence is TGTGCCAGCAGTAAATGGCTCCCCACCGGGACAGAATATGGCTACACCTTC. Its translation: CASSKWLPTGTEYGYTF.

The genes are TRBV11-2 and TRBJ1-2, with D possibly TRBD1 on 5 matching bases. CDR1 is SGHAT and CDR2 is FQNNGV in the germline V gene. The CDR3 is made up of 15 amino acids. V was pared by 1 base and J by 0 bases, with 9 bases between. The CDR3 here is CASSLGPQANYGYTF. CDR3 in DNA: TGTGCCAGCAGCTTAGGGCCACAGGCTAACTATGGCTACACCTTC.

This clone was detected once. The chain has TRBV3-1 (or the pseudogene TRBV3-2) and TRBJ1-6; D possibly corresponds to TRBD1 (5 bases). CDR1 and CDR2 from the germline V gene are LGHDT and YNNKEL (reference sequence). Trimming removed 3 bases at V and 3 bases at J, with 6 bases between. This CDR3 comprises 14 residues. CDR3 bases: TGTGCCAGCAGCCAGGGGGGCTATAATTCACCCCTCCACTTT. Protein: CASSQGGYNSPLHF.

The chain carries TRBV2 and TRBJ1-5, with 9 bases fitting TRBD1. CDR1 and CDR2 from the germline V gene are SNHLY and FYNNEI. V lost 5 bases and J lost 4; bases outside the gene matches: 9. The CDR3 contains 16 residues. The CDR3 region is CASSPHDRGRNQPQHF. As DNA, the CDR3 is TGTGCCAGCAGTCCGCATGACAGGGGGAGGAATCAGCCCCAGCATTTT.

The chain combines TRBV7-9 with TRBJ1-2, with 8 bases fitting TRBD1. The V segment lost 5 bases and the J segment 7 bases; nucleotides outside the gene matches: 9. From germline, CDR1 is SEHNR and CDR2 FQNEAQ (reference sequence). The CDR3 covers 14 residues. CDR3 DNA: TGTGCCAGCAGCCCCTGGGACAGGCGGATTGGCTACACCTTC. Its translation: CASSPWDRRIGYTF.

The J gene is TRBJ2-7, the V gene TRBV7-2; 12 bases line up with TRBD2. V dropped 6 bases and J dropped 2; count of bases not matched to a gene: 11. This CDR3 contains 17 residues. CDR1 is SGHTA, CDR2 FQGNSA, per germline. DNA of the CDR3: TGTGCCAGCAGGGGAGCGGGCGCTAGCGGGAGGGCCTACGAGCAGTACTTC. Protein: CASRGAGASGRAYEQYF.

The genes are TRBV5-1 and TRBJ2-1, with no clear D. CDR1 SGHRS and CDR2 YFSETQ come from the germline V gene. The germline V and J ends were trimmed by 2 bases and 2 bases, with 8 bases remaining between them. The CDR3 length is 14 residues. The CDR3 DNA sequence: TGCGCCAGCAGCTTAGAGCCCGCCTACAATGAGCAGTTCTTC. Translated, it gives CASSLEPAYNEQFF.

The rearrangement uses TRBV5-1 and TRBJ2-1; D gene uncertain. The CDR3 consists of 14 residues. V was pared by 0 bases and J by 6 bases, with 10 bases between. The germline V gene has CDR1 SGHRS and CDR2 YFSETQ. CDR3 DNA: TGCGCCAGCAGCTTGGTAGGCCCGGGCAATGAGCAGTTCTTC. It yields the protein CASSLVGPGNEQFF.

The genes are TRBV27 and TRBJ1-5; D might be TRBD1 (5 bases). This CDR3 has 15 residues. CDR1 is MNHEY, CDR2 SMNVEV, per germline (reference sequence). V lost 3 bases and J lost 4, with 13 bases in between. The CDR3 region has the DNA TGTGCCAGCAGTTTCACGACAGCTCCTAATCAGCCCCAGCATTTT. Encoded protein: CASSFTTAPNQPQHF.

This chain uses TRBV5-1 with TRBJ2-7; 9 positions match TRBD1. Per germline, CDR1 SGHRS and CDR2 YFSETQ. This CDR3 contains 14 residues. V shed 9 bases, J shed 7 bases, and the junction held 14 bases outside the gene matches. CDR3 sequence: CATSTSGTGWEQYF. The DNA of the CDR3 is TGCGCCACCTCTACCTCCGGGACAGGGTGGGAGCAGTACTTC.

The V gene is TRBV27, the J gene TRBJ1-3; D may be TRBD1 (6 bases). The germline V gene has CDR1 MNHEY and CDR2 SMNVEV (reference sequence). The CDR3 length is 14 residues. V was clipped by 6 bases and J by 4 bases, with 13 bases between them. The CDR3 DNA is TGTGCCAGCAGCCCACAGGGAAGGGGAAACACCATATATTTT. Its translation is CASSPQGRGNTIYF.

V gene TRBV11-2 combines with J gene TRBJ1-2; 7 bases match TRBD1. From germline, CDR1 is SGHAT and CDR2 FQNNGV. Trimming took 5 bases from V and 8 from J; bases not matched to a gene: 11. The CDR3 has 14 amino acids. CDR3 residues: CASSAGTANTGYTF. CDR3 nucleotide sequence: TGTGCCAGCAGCGCCGGGACAGCCAATACGGGCTACACCTTC.

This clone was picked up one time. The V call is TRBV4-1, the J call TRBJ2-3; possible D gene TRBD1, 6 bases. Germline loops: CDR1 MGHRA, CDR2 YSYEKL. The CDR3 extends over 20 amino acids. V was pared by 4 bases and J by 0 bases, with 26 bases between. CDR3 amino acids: CASSRKREDSSNPSTDTQYF. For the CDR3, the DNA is TGCGCCAGCAGCCGTAAGAGAGAGGACAGTTCAAACCCTAGCACAGATACGCAGTATTTT.

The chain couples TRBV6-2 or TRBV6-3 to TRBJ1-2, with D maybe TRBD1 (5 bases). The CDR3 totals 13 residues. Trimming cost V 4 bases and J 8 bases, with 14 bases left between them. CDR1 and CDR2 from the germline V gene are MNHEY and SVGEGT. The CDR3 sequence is CASSSRGAFGYTF. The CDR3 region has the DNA TGTGCCAGCAGTTCTAGGGGCGCATTCGGCTACACCTTC.

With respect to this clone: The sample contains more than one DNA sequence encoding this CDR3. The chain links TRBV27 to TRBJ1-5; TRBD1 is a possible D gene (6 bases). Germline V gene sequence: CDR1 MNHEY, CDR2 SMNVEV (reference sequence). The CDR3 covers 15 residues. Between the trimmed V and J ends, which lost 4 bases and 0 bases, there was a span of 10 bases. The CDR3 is CASSSQGYSNQPQHF. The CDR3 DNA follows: TGTGCCAGCAGTTCGCAGGGGTATAGCAATCAGCCCCAGCATTTT.

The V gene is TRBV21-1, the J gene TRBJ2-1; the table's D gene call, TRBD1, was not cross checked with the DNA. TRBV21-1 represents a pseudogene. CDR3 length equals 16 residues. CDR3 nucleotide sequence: TGTGCCAGCAGCAAAGCTCCGGGACAGTCGTACAATGAGCAGTTCTTC. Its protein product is CASSKAPGQSYNEQFF.